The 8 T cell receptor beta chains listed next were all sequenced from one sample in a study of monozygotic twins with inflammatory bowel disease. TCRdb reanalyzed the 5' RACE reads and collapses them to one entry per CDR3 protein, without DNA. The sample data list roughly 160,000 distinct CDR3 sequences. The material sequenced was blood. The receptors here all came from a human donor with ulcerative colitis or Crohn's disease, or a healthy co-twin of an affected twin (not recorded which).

The CDR3 loop is CASSLDGGSGETQYF. The V and J genes are TRBV7-2 and TRBJ2-5; TCRdb calls TRBD2, which cannot be checked without DNA. Germline values: CDR1 SGHTA, CDR2 FQGNSA. This CDR3 is 15 amino acids long.

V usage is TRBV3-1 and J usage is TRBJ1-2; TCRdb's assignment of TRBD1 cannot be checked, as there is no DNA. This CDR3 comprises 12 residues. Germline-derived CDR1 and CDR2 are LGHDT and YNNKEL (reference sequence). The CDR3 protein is CASSLRTVGYTF.

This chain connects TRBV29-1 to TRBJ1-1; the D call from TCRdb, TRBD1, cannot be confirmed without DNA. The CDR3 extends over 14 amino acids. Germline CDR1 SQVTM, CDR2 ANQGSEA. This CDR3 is CSVEKTGTLTEAFF.

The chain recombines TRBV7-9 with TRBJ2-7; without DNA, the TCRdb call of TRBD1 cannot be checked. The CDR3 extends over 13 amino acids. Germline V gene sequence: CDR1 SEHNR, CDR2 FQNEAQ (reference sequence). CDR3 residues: CASSSLQGYEQYF.

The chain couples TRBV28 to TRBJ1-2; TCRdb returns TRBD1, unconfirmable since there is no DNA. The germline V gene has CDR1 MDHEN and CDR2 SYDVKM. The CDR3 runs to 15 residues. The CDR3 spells CASSLFPQGAGGYTF.

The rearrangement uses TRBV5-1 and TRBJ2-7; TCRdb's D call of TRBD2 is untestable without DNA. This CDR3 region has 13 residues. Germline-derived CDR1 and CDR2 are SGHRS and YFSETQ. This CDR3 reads CASSLGRSGEQYF.

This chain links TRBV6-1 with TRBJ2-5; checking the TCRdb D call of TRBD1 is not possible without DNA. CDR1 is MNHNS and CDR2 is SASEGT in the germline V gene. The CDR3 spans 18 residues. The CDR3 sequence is CASSGHVPRAISQETQYF.

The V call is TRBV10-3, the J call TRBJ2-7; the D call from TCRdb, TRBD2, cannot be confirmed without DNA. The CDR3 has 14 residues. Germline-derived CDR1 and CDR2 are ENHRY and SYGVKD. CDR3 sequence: CAISESMVAGEQYF.